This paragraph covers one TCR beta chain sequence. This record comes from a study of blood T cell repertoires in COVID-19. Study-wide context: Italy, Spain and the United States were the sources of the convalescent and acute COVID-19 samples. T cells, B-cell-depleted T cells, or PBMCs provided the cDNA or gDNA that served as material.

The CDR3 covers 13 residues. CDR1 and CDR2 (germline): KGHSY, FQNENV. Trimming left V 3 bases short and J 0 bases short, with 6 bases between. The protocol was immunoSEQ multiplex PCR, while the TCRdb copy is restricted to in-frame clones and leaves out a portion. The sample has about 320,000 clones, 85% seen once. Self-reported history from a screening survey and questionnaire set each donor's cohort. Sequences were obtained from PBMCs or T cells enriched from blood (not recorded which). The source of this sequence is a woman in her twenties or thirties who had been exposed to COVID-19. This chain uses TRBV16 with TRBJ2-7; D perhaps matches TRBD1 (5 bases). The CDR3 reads CASSQDISYEQYF. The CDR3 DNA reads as TGTGCCAGCAGCCAGGACATCTCCTACGAGCAGTACTTC.